What follows are 7 T cell receptor beta chains derived from one specimen sequenced in a study of early T cells in non-severe SARS-CoV-2 infection (dated by TCRdb to 2020 to 2022). Libraries came from 5' RACE. Sequencing used a NextSeq 500. The public reads were reanalyzed by TCRdb: fastp trimming at Q25, MiXCR alignment, in-frame beta chains only. Each entry merges the rows of one CDR3 protein and shows their most common DNA and genes. This sample is represented by approximately 37,000 distinct CDR3 sequences; 7.9% of them were singletons. Around 12% of the sample comes from the top ten. Sample: whole blood, taken at baseline. The receptor source for this set is an adult who was a healthcare worker with PCR-confirmed SARS-CoV-2 infection or an uninfected control (not recorded which).

This clonotype was seen ten or more times. The V and J genes are TRBV28 and TRBJ1-6, with a possible D match to TRBD1 (5 bases). The CDR3 runs to 15 residues. V dropped 7 bases and J dropped 2 bases, with 12 bases sitting between them. CDR1 and CDR2 (germline): MDHEN, SYDVKM. The CDR3 nucleotides read TGTGCCAGCACTGGGGGACGGGCCTATAATTCACCCCTCCACTTT. Residues: CASTGGRAYNSPLHF.

The V gene is TRBV28, the J gene TRBJ2-7; weak D call: TRBD1 (6 bases). The CDR3 covers 13 residues. The germline V gene has CDR1 MDHEN and CDR2 SYDVKM. Trimming shortened V by 6 bases and J by 0 bases, and 9 bases separated the two germline ends. The CDR3 region has the DNA TGTGCCAGCAGAGGGACATCCTCCTACGAGCAGTACTTC. Translating it yields CASRGTSSYEQYF.

The table lists this clonotype with many counts. The chain links TRBV12-3 or TRBV12-4 to TRBJ2-3; D gene uncertain. The CDR3 totals 16 residues. V lost 6 bases to trimming and J lost 1 base, with 17 bases between them. CDR3 sequence reads: CASSTTDWSRTDTQYF. Here the CDR3 DNA reads TGTGCCAGCAGCACAACTGACTGGTCGCGCACAGATACGCAGTATTTT.

This clonotype was recorded at least ten times. The chain carries TRBV11-3 and TRBJ1-1; D not certain. CDR1 is SGHNT and CDR2 is YENEEA in the germline V gene. The CDR3 sequence is 13 residues long. The V end lost 0 bases, the J end lost 8 bases, and 10 bases lay between the germline ends. DNA of the CDR3: TGTGCCAGCAGCTTAGATGTAGGGAGAGAAGCTTTCTTT. As protein: CASSLDVGREAFF.

This clonotype turned up a few times. The chain employs TRBV7-9 and TRBJ1-6; a weak D match, TRBD1 (5 bases). Trimming removed 0 bases at V and 16 bases at J, with 10 bases between. The CDR3 consists of 12 residues. Germline values: CDR1 SEHNR, CDR2 FQNEAQ (reference sequence). CDR3 residues: CASSLAMGPLHF. The DNA of the CDR3 is TGTGCCAGCAGCTTAGCGATGGGGCCTCTCCACTTT.

This clonotype was observed many times. This chain uses TRBV7-9 with TRBJ2-1, with D unresolved. The V gene lost 8 bases and the J gene lost 6 bases, with 8 bases spanning the gap. CDR1 is SEHNR, CDR2 FQNEAQ, per germline (reference sequence). The CDR3 runs 11 residues. In nucleotides, the CDR3 is TGTGCCAGCGGGCGGATCAATGAGCAGTTCTTC. This encodes CASGRINEQFF.

This clonotype was recorded many times. The chain carries TRBV9 and TRBJ1-6, with a possible D match to TRBD1 (5 bases). The CDR3 spans 15 residues. Germline V CDR1 and CDR2: SGDLS, YYNGEE. Trimming removed 4 bases at V and 6 bases at J, with 14 bases between. The CDR3 coding sequence is TGTGCCAGCAGCCCCTCGACAGCTTCTAATTCACCCCTCCACTTT. Translating it yields CASSPSTASNSPLHF.